This TCR beta chain stems from a study of shared clonotypes between healthy human individuals. This CDR3 comprises 13 residues. Losses at the gene ends were 8 bases for V and 2 bases for J; bases not matched to a gene: 4. CDR1 and CDR2 from the germline V gene are MNHEY and SVGAGI. The CD4+ fraction was divided into a CD45RA+ naive subset and a CD45RA-negative memory subset. An even split of each subset's genomic DNA across several immunoSEQ plates was performed. The data were produced by immunoSEQ multiplex PCR, yet TCRdb's version contains in-frame clones alone and is incomplete. The sample shows about 2.4 million clones, more than 85% of them seen only once.

The receptor's source is a man younger than 30 in good health. Some clones in this sample may be carry-over from other donors' samples. Sequences were obtained from naive CD4+ T cells from PBMCs. Subset indicated: CD45RA+ positively selected. The gene calls are TRBV6-5 and TRBJ2-5, with TRBD1 matching 8 bases. The CDR3 DNA sequence: TGTGCCAGCGGACGACAGGGGCAAGAGACCCAGTACTTC. It yields the protein CASGRQGQETQYF.